The source of this T cell receptor beta chain is a study of OX40 agonist ivuxolimab in advanced cancers. In terms of the full investigation: The costimulatory receptor OX40 (CD134) was targeted by ivuxolimab, a fully human IgG2 agonistic monoclonal antibody. Intravenous ivuxolimab was administered to patients every 2 weeks at six dose levels: 0.01, 0.1, 0.3, 1.5, 3 and 10 mg/kg. Of the roughly 53 patients in dose escalation, about 20 had hepatocellular carcinoma, some 15 had melanoma, 9 had renal cell carcinoma and 9 had head and neck cancer. In the dose-escalation cohort, 70% to 85% of patients were male, and the mean age was 60 years with a range of roughly 20 to 80. Prior anti-PD-1, anti-PD-L1 or anti-CTLA-4 therapy was permitted, and approximately 42% of dose-escalation patients had received checkpoint inhibitors. Partial responses occurred in three dose-escalation patients, of whom one had hepatocellular carcinoma and two had cutaneous melanoma. The point of sequencing TCRbeta in the periphery was to test whether ivuxolimab changed TCR sequence diversity and drove clonal T-cell expansion. The paper covers the monotherapy dose-escalation part of the phase I ivuxolimab trial, which included N ≈ 50 patients. The research as a whole found: At doses from 0.1 to 3.0 mg/kg, clonal expansion was seen in both CD4+ and CD8+ blood T cells between baseline and week 6. The antigen specificity of the peripheral T cells that underwent clonal expansion was not determined. Partial responders in the 0.1-3.0 mg/kg groups had among the lowest normalized peripheral clonal expansion, especially among CD8+ T cells. After ivuxolimab, more expanded clones were found on average in CD8+ T cells than in CD4+ T cells. Low levels of normalized T-cell clonal expansion were also shown by some nonresponding patients.

For sequencing of the TCRbeta CDR3 region, genomic DNA was extracted from the sorted cells. The immunoSEQ Assay was used to sequence the TCRbeta CDR3 regions. Held by TCRdb, this immuneACCESS table contains in-frame sequences only and omits some clones. Under half of the omission traces to an unresolved V gene where checked; the cause of the rest is unknown. The sample records 70,000 to 75,000 clones, about 86% of which are singletons. The leading ten clones occupy around 3% of the sample. The trial excluded patients who had a history of autoimmune disease or who were on systemic immunosuppression. Peripheral blood for TCR sequencing was collected from all dose cohorts at baseline, on cycle 4 day 1, and on cycle 7 day 1. The samples were drawn from a first-in-human, open-label, multicenter phase I dose-escalation trial of ivuxolimab. Adults with locally advanced or metastatic melanoma, renal cell carcinoma, hepatocellular carcinoma or head and neck squamous cell carcinoma were enrolled in the trial. Before TCR sequencing, CD4+ T cells and CD8+ T cells from peripheral blood were sorted into separate populations.

Details on this clone: Its cognate antigen has yet to be identified. Base-call qualities are not available, and no considerably larger clone is one nucleotide away. Other nucleotide sequences from this sample produce the same CDR3.

Source: CD4+ or CD8+ T cells sorted from blood, taken in a trial of the OX40 agonist ivuxolimab. This TCR was sampled from an adult with an advanced solid tumor such as melanoma, head and neck, liver or kidney cancer.

The CDR3 is CASRPPGGGNQPQHF. The DNA is TGTGCCAGCAGACCCCCCGGGGGAGGGAATCAGCCCCAGCATTTT. The chain links TRBV27 with TRBJ1-5; possibly the D gene is TRBD1, per 5 matching bases. V and J are truncated by 6 bases and 4 bases respectively, leaving an intervening sequence of 16 bases. Sequences MNHEY (CDR1) and SMNVEV (CDR2) are obtained from the germline V gene (reference sequence). The CDR3 runs 15 residues from the cysteine to the phenylalanine. Only the CDR3 region is kept as DNA, spanning 45 bases read in frame from base 1.